This T cell receptor (beta chain) was sequenced for a study of T cells expressing NK-cell markers. Background on the study: In the group of eight sequenced donors, seven were HCMV-seropositive and one was seronegative.

UMIs were included in TCR beta cDNA generated by 5'RACE template switching. Reanalyzing the 5' RACE reads, TCRdb keeps one entry per CDR3 protein, without DNA. Its listing shows approximately 550,000 distinct CDR3 sequences. Study-wide results and caveats: Dominant NKG2C+ clonotypes were found to form about 1.0-8% of CD8+ T cells in five to seven donors.

Comment on this clonotype: Its antigen is not identified.

The CDR3 is 15 residues long. The germline CDR1 and CDR2 sequences are SGHRS and YFSETQ. The clonotype comes from a man aged 18 to 30 in good health. The chain is built from TRBV5-1 and TRBJ2-5. Sample: blood T cells: a sorted CD56 or NKG2C T cell subset, CD4+ or CD8+ T cells, or bulk PBMC T cells (not recorded which). CDR3: CASSLVGQLQETQYF.